This T cell receptor beta chain is drawn from a study of T cells in women clearing cervical HPV infection. About the research overall: With HLA typing for only a few women, HLA confounding remains possible. Study-wide results and caveats: Cases carried less TRBV6-7 than controls: 0.11% versus 0.16%.

Assay used: immunoSEQ multiplex PCR; TCRdb lists only in-frame clones, some missing. The table counts tens of thousands of clones; 2% to 3% lies in the top ten. Worth noting for this clone: What it binds is unknown. The read terminates 3 residues ahead of where the CDR3 ends, so the germline J gene completes it.

Germline V gene data show CDR1 as LNHDA and CDR2 as SQIVND (reference sequence). CDR3 size: 15 residues. V was pared by 5 bases and J by 4 bases, with 15 bases between. What was sequenced was blood buffy coat. This sequence joins TRBV19 and TRBJ1-5; perhaps TRBD1 as D (5 bases). The TCR sequence derives from a woman aged 18-70 years with a cervical HPV16 infection that either progressed to CIN3+ or cleared (not recorded which). CDR3 DNA (partial): TGTGCCAGTAGTCTTTGGGGGGGGGTAAATCAGCCC. This gives the protein CASSLWGGVNQP. The CDR3 in full is CASSLWGGVNQPQHF.